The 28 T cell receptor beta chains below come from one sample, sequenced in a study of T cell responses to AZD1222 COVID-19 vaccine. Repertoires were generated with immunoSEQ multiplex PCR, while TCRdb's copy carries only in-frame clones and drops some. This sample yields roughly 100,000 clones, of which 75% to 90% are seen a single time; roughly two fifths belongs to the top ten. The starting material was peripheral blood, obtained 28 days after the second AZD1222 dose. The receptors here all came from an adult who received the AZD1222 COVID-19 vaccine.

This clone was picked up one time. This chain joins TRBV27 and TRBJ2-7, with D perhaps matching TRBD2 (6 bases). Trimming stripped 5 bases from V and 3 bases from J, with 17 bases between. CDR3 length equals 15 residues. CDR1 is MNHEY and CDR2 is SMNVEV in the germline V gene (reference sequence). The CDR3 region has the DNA TGTGCCAGCAGTCCATTCAACGGGAGAGGCTACGAGCAGTACTTC. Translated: CASSPFNGRGYEQYF.

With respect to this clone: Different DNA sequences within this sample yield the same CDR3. The CDR3 spells CASSYSGQGNSPLHF. The CDR3 bases are TGTGCCAGCAGTTACTCGGGACAGGGCAATTCACCCCTCCACTTT. This chain joins TRBV6-5 and TRBJ1-6; 9 positions match TRBD1. This CDR3 contains 15 residues. V lost 0 bases and J lost 7; bases outside the gene matches: 1. Germline V CDR1 and CDR2: MNHEY, SVGAGI.

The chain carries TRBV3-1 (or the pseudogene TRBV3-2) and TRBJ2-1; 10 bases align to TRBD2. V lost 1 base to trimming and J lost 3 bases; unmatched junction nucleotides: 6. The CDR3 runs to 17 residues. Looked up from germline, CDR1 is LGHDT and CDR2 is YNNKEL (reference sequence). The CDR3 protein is CASSQALTSGNYNEQFF. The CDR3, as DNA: TGTGCCAGCAGCCAAGCCTTAACTAGCGGGAACTACAATGAGCAGTTCTTC.

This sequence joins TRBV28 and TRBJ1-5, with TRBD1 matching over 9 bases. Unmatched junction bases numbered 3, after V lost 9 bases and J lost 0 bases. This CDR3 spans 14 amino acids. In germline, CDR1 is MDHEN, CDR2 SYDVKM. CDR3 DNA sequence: TGTGCCAGTACAGGGGGCCATAGCAATCAGCCCCAGCATTTT. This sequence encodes CASTGGHSNQPQHF.

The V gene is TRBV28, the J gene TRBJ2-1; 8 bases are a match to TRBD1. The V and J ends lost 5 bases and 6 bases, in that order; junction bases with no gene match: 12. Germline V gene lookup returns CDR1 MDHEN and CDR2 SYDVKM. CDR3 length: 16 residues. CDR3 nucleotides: TGTGCCAGCAGTAGCCCGACAGGGGTCTTTTTCAATGAGCAGTTCTTC. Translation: CASSSPTGVFFNEQFF.

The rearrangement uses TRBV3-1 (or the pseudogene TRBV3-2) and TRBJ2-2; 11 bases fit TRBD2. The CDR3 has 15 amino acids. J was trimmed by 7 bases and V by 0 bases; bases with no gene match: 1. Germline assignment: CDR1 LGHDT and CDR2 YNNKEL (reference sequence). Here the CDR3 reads CASSQDTSGGGELFF. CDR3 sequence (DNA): TGTGCCAGCAGCCAAGACACTAGCGGGGGCGGGGAGCTGTTTTTT.

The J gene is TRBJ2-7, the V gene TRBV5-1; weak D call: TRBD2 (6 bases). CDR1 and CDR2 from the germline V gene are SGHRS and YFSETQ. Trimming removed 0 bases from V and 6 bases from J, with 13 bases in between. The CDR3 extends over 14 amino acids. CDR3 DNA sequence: TGCGCCAGCAGCTTGGTAGCAGGTAGCGGCGAGCAGTACTTC. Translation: CASSLVAGSGEQYF.

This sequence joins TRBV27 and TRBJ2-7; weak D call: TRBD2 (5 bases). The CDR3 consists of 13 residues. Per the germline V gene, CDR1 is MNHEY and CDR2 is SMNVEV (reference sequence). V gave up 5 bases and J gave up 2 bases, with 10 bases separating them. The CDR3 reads CASSPSEAYEQYF. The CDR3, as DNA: TGTGCCAGCAGTCCCTCGGAGGCCTACGAGCAGTACTTC.

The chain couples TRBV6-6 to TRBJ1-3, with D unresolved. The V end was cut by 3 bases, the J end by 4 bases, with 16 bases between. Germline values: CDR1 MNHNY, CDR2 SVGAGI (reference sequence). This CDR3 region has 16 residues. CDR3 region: CASSYGQTSSGNTIYF. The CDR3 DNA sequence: TGTGCCAGCAGTTATGGTCAGACCTCAAGCGGAAACACCATATATTTT.

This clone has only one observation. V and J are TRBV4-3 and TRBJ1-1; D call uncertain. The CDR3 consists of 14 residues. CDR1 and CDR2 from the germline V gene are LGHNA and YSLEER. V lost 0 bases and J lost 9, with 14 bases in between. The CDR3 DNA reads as TGCGCCAGCAGCCAAGAACCAAGCGGACCCCAAGCTTTCTTT. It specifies CASSQEPSGPQAFF.

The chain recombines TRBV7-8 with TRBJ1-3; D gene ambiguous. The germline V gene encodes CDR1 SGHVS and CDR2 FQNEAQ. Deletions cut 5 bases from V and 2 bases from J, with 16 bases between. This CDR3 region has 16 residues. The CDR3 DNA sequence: TGTGCCAGCAGCCCAGGATCATTTCAGCCTGGAAACACCATATATTTT. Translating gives CASSPGSFQPGNTIYF.

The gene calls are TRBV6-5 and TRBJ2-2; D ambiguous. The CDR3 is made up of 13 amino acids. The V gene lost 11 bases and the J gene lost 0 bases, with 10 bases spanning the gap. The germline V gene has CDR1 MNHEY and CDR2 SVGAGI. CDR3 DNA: TGTGCCGCGCAAGCGTCGAACACCGGGGAGCTGTTTTTT. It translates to CAAQASNTGELFF.

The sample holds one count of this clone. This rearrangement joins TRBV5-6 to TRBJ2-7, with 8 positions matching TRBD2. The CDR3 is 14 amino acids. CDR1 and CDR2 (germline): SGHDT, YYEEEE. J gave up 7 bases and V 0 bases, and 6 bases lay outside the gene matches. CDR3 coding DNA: TGTGCCAGCAGCTTGGTTAGCGGGGTGGGTGAGCAGTACTTC. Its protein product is CASSLVSGVGEQYF.

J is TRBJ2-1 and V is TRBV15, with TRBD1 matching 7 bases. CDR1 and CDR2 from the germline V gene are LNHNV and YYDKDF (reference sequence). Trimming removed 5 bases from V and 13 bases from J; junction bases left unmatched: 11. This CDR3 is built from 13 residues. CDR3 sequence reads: CATSLGDRRGQFF. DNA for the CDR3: TGTGCCACCAGCTTGGGGGACAGACGCGGCCAGTTCTTC.

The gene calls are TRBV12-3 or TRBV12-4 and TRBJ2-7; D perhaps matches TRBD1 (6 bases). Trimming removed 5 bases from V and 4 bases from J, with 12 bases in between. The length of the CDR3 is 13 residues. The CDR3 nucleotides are TGTGCCAGCAGTCTAGACAGGTTTTACGAGCAGTACTTC. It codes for CASSLDRFYEQYF.

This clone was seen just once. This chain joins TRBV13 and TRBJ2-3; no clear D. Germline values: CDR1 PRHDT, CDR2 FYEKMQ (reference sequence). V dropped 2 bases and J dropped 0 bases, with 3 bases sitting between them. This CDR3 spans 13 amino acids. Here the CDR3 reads CASSLFSTDTQYF. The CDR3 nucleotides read TGTGCCAGCAGCTTATTTAGCACAGATACGCAGTATTTT.

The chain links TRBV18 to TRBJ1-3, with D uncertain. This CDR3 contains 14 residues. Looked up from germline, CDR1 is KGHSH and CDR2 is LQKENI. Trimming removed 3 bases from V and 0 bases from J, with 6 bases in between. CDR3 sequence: CASSPAFSGNTIYF. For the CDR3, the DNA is TGTGCCAGCTCACCGGCCTTCTCTGGAAACACCATATATTTT.

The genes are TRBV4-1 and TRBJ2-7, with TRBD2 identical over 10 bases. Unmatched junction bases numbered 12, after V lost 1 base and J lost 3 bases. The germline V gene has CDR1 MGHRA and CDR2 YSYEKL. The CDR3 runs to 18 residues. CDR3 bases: TGCGCCAGCAGCCAAGGGAACCTAATAGCGGGAGGTCTCTACGAGCAGTACTTC. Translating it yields CASSQGNLIAGGLYEQYF.

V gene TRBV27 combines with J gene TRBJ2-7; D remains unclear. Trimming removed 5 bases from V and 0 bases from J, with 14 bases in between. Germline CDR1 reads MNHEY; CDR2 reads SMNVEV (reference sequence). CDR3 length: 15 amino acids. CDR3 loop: CASSRTSLGSYEQYF. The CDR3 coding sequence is TGTGCCAGCAGTCGCACAAGTCTAGGCTCCTACGAGCAGTACTTC.

In DNA form, the CDR3 reads TGTGTCGCGGGTAGGACTGGAAACACCATATATTTT. Translating gives CVAGRTGNTIYF. This rearrangement joins TRBV28 to TRBJ1-3, with unresolved D. This CDR3 is 12 amino acids long. The germline V gene encodes CDR1 MDHEN and CDR2 SYDVKM.

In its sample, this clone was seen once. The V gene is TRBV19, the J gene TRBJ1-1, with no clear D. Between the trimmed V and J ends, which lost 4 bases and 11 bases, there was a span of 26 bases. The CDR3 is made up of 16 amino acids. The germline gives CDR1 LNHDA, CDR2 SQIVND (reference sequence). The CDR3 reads CASSTRRPQTSGAAFF. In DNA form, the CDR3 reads TGTGCCAGTAGTACCAGGCGGCCCCAAACTTCGGGCGCGGCTTTCTTT.

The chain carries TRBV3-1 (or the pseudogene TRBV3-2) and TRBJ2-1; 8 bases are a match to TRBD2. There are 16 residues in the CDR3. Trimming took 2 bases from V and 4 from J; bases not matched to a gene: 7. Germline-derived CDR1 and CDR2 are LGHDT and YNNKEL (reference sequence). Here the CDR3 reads CASSQRGGRPYNEQFF. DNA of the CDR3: TGTGCCAGCAGCCAAAGGGGCGGGAGGCCATACAATGAGCAGTTCTTC.

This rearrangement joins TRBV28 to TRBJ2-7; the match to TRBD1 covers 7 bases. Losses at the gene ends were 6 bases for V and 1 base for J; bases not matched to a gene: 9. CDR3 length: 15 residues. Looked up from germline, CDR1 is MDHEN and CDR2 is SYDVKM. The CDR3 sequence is CASRTTGTVSYEQYF. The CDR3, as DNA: TGTGCCAGCAGAACTACCGGGACAGTTTCCTACGAGCAGTACTTC. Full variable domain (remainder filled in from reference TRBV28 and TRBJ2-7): DVKVTQSSRYLVKRTGEKVFLECVQDMDHENMFWYRQDPGLGLRLIYFSYDVKMKEKGDIPEGYSVSREKKERFSLILESASTNQTSMYLCASRTTGTVSYEQYFGPGTRLTVT.

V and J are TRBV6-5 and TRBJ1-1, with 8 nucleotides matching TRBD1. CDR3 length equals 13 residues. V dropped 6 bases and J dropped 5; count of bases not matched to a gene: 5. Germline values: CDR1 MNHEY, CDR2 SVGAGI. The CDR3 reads CASSPQGGTEAFF. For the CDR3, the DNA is TGTGCCAGCAGCCCACAGGGGGGGACTGAAGCTTTCTTT.

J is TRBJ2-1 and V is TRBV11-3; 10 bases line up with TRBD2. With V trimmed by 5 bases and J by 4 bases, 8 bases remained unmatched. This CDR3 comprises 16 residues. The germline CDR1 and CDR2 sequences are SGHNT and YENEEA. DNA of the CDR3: TGTGCCAGCAGCGCTAGCGGGAGAAGGGCTTACAATGAGCAGTTCTTC. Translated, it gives CASSASGRRAYNEQFF.

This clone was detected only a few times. CDR3 in amino acids: CASSLVLPGQSYEQYF. As DNA, the CDR3 is TGTGCCAGCAGTTTAGTCCTCCCGGGGCAGTCCTACGAGCAGTACTTC. The V call is TRBV27, the J call TRBJ2-7; perhaps D is TRBD1 or TRBD2 (5 bases each). Looked up from germline, CDR1 is MNHEY and CDR2 is SMNVEV (reference sequence). The CDR3 sequence is 16 residues long. The V end lost 2 bases, the J end lost 1 base, and 15 bases lay between the germline ends.

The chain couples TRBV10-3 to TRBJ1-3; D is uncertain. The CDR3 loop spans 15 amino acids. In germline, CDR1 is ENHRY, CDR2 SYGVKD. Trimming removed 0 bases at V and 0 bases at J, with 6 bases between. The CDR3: CAISESKGSGNTIYF. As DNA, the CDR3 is TGTGCCATCAGTGAGTCGAAGGGCTCTGGAAACACCATATATTTT.

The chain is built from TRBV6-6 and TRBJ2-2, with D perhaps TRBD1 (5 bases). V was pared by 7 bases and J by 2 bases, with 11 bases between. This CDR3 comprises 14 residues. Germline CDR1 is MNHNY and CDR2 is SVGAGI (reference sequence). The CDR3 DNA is TGTGCCAGCAAAAGGGGCCAAAACACCGGGGAGCTGTTTTTT. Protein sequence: CASKRGQNTGELFF.